The entry that follows covers one T cell receptor beta chain sequence. Clones were read by immunoSEQ multiplex PCR, and TCRdb kept only the in-frame ones, dropping some. This sample has about 69,000 clones, with more than 70% found just once. The CDR3 loop spans 16 amino acids. Trimming took off 3 bases at V and 5 bases at J, with 20 bases between the two ends. Germline V gives CDR1 LNHNV, CDR2 YYDKDF (reference sequence). The sample is drawn from a study of OX40 agonist ivuxolimab in advanced cancers. For the study at large: Treatment received earlier with anti-PD-1, anti-PD-L1 or anti-CTLA-4 agents was allowed, and more than 30% had some.

The chain carries TRBV15 and TRBJ2-7, with a weak D call TRBD2 (6 bases). The source of this sequence is an adult with an advanced solid tumor such as melanoma, head and neck, liver or kidney cancer. Material: CD4+ or CD8+ T cells sorted from blood, obtained in a trial of the OX40 agonist ivuxolimab. For the CDR3, the DNA is TGTGCCACCAGCAGCCGCCTGGTAGGAGGGGAAAACGAGCAGTACTTC. The encoded protein is CATSSRLVGGENEQYF.